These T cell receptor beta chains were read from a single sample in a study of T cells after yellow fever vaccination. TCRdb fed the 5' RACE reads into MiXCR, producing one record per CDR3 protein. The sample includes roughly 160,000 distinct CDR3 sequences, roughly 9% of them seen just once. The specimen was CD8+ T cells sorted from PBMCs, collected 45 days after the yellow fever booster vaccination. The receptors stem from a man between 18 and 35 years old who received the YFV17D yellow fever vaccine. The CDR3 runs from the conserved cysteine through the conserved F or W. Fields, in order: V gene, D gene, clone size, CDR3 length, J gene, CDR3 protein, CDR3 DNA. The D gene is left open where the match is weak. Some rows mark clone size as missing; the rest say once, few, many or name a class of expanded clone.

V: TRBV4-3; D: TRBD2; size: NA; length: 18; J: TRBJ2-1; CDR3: CASSQTAWTSGSYNEQFF; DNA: TGCGCCAGCAGCCAGACGGCTTGGACTAGCGGGAGCTACAATGAGCAGTTCTTC
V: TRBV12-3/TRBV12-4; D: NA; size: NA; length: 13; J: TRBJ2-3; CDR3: CASNPGRADTQYF; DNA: TGTGCCAGCAACCCTGGACGGGCAGATACGCAGTATTTT
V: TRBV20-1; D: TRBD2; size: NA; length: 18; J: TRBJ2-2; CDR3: CSAAKLGLAGGNTGELFF; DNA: TGCAGTGCCGCCAAACTGGGACTAGCGGGGGGGAACACCGGGGAGCTGTTTTTT
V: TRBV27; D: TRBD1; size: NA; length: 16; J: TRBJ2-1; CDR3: CASSFFGTGEGNEQFF; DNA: TGTGCCAGCAGTTTCTTCGGGACAGGGGAAGGAAATGAGCAGTTCTTC
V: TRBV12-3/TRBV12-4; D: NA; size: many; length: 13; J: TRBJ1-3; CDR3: CASSSVRGNTIYF; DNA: TGTGCCAGCAGTTCAGTCAGGGGAAACACCATATATTTT
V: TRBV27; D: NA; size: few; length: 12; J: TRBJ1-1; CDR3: CASSWDGTEAFF; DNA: TGTGCCAGCAGTTGGGATGGCACTGAAGCTTTCTTT
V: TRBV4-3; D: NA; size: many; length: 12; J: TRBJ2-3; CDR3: CASSQTADTQYF; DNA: TGCGCCAGCAGCCAGACTGCAGATACGCAGTATTTT
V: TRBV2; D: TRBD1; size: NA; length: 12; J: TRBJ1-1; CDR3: CAIRTGRTEAFF; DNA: TGTGCCATCCGGACAGGGAGGACTGAAGCTTTCTTT
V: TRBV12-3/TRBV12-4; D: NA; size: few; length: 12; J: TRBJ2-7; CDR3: CASSPDMDEQYF; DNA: TGTGCCAGCAGCCCGGACATGGACGAGCAGTACTTC
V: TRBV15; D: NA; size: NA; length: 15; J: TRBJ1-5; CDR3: CATSRDRIANQPQHF; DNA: TGTGCCACCAGCAGAGATAGGATTGCTAATCAGCCCCAGCATTTT
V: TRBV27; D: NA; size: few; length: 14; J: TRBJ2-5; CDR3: CASSFSGGGETQYF; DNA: TGTGCCAGCAGTTTTTCAGGGGGAGGGGAGACCCAGTACTTC
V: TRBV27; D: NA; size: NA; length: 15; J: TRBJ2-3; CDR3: CASSFILQGIDTQYF; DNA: TGTGCCAGCAGTTTTATCCTGCAGGGGATAGATACGCAGTATTTT
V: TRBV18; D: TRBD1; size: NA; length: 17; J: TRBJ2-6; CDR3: CASSRTGAALGANVLTF; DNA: TGTGCCAGCTCACGGACAGGGGCCGCCTTGGGGGCCAACGTCCTGACTTTC
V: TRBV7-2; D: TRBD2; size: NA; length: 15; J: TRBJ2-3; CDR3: CASSMSGGAPDTQYF; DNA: TGTGCCAGCAGCATGAGCGGGGGGGCCCCAGATACGCAGTATTTT
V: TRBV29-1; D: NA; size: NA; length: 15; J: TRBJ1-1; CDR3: CSVKGGWRMNTEAFF; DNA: TGCAGCGTGAAAGGGGGGTGGAGGATGAACACTGAAGCTTTCTTT
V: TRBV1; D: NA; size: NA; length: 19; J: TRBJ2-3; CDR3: CTSSQVRLAGGNSTDTQYF; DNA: TGCACCAGCAGCCAAGTTCGCCTAGCGGGGGGGAATAGCACAGATACGCAGTATTTT
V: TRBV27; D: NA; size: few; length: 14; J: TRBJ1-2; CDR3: CASSKRGGNYGYTF; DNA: TGTGCCAGCAGCAAAAGGGGGGGTAACTATGGCTACACCTTC
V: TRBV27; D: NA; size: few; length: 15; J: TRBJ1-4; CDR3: CASSYSKKSSGELFF; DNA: TGTGCCAGCAGTTACTCAAAAAAATCATCGGGGGAACTGTTTTTT